These 32 T cell receptor beta chains were sequenced from one sample in a study of blood T cell repertoires in COVID-19. The assay was immunoSEQ multiplex PCR, and TCRdb's table has in-frame clones only and misses some. The table has about 210,000 clones, 92% seen once. Sample: peripheral blood. The receptors here all came from a man aged 30 to 45 with acute or convalescent COVID-19.

A word on this clone: The identical CDR3 is also encoded by other nucleotide sequences in the sample. The rearrangement links TRBV2 to TRBJ1-5; 7 bases fit TRBD1. Germline lookup yields CDR1 SNHLY and CDR2 FYNNEI. The CDR3 has 14 residues. Trimming removed 4 bases from V and 4 bases from J; junction bases left unmatched: 4. For the CDR3, the DNA is TGTGCCAGCAGTGGACAGACAGGGAATCAGCCCCAGCATTTT. Translation: CASSGQTGNQPQHF. Full variable domain (missing parts from reference TRBV2 and TRBJ1-5): EPEVTQTPSHQVTQMGQEVILRCVPISNHLYFYWYRQILGQKVEFLVSFYNNEISEKSEIFDDQFSVERPDGSNFTLKIRSTKLEDSAMYFCASSGQTGNQPQHFGDGTRLSIL.

This rearrangement joins TRBV5-1 to TRBJ2-1; 9 nucleotides align to TRBD2. Unmatched junction bases numbered 11, after V lost 0 bases and J lost 10 bases. CDR1 SGHRS and CDR2 YFSETQ come from the germline V gene. The CDR3 consists of 16 residues. The CDR3 here is CASSLGASGTFWEQFF. The CDR3 nucleotides read TGCGCCAGCAGCTTGGGTGCTAGCGGGACGTTTTGGGAGCAGTTCTTC.

This chain uses TRBV5-1 with TRBJ1-6; no clear D. V was pared by 0 bases and J by 3 bases, with 10 bases between. The germline CDR1 and CDR2 sequences are SGHRS and YFSETQ. There are 16 residues in the CDR3. DNA for the CDR3: TGCGCCAGCAGCTTGGGTGGAGCCGACTATAATTCACCCCTCCACTTT. Translation: CASSLGGADYNSPLHF.

V and J are TRBV29-1 and TRBJ2-2, with 8 bases identical to TRBD2. The germline V gene has CDR1 SQVTM and CDR2 ANQGSEA. The CDR3 consists of 12 residues. The CDR3 region is CQAGGRTGELFF. The CDR3 coding sequence is TGCCAGGCGGGGGGTCGTACCGGGGAGCTGTTTTTT.

The chain combines TRBV11-2 with TRBJ2-1; 10 bases agree with TRBD1. In germline, CDR1 is SGHAT, CDR2 FQNNGV. The length of the CDR3 is 15 residues. Trimming removed 5 bases from V and 9 bases from J; junction bases left unmatched: 10. The CDR3 nucleotides are TGTGCCAGCAGCGCATTCGGACAGGGGGAAGGTGAGCAGTTCTTC. This codes for CASSAFGQGEGEQFF.

This chain links TRBV7-6 with TRBJ2-2; 8 nucleotides line up with TRBD1. The CDR3 is 17 residues long. V was pared by 4 bases and J by 5 bases, with 12 bases of the junction left unmatched. Germline CDR1 and CDR2: SGHVS and FNYEAQ. CDR3 bases: TGTGCCAGCAGCTACATAGGGCAGGGGGCCGGAACCGGGGAGCTGTTTTTT. This translates into CASSYIGQGAGTGELFF.

This CDR3 is CASSPDGSGYGYTF. For the CDR3, the DNA is TGCGCCAGCAGCCCGGATGGGTCGGGCTATGGCTACACCTTC. The rearrangement links TRBV5-1 to TRBJ1-2; D is uncertain. This CDR3 has 14 residues. Germline V gene sequence: CDR1 SGHRS, CDR2 YFSETQ. V was cut by 4 bases and J by 4 bases, with 14 bases left in between.

The gene calls are TRBV27 and TRBJ1-1; D ambiguous. Germline CDR1 MNHEY, CDR2 SMNVEV (reference sequence). The V gene lost 5 bases and the J gene lost 2 bases, with 9 bases spanning the gap. CDR3 length equals 13 residues. CDR3 residues: CASSAYRNTEAFF. CDR3 bases: TGTGCCAGCAGTGCATATAGAAACACTGAAGCTTTCTTT.

This chain connects TRBV13 to TRBJ2-3; 8 nucleotides line up with TRBD1. Germline loops: CDR1 PRHDT, CDR2 FYEKMQ (reference sequence). Trimming took 10 bases from V and 3 from J; bases not matched to a gene: 9. The CDR3 is 14 amino acids. The CDR3 DNA reads as TGTGCCACTACCGGGACAGGTAGGACAGATACGCAGTATTTT. It codes for CATTGTGRTDTQYF.

The chain has TRBV9 and TRBJ2-5, with TRBD2 matching over 8 bases. The V and J ends lost 2 bases and 1 base, in that order; junction bases with no gene match: 4. This CDR3 is 15 amino acids long. Germline loops: CDR1 SGDLS, CDR2 YYNGEE. CDR3 DNA: TGTGCCAGCAGCGTCGCCGGGACTAGCCAAGAGACCCAGTACTTC. This translates into CASSVAGTSQETQYF.

The chain couples TRBV6-6 to TRBJ1-6; tentative D call: TRBD1 (5 bases). The CDR3 is 12 amino acids. Trimming stripped 7 bases from V and 10 bases from J, with 11 bases between. CDR1 and CDR2 from the germline V gene are MNHNY and SVGAGI (reference sequence). CDR3 loop: CASIWGESPLHF. The CDR3, as DNA: TGTGCCAGCATCTGGGGGGAATCACCCCTCCACTTT.

V usage is TRBV11-2 and J usage is TRBJ2-5; TRBD2 matches at 11 bases. V shed 1 base, J shed 1 base, and the junction held 2 bases outside the gene matches. The CDR3 has 16 amino acids. Germline loops: CDR1 SGHAT, CDR2 FQNNGV. The CDR3 DNA sequence: TGTGCCAGCAGCTTAGGTGGACTAGCGGGCCAAGAGACCCAGTACTTC. Its translation is CASSLGGLAGQETQYF. The entire variable domain, with the rest obtained from reference TRBV11-2 and TRBJ2-5, is as follows: EAGVAQSPRYKIIEKRQSVAFWCNPISGHATLYWYQQILGQGPKLLIQFQNNGVVDDSQLPKDRFSAERLKGVDSTLKIQPAKLEDSAVYLCASSLGGLAGQETQYFGPGTRLLVL.

This clone was counted ten times or more. This rearrangement joins TRBV3-1 (or the pseudogene TRBV3-2) to TRBJ2-3; 7 nucleotides line up with TRBD2. Germline trimming cut 1 base from V and 0 bases from J; bases unmatched to any gene: 1. CDR3 length: 15 amino acids. Germline CDR1 is LGHDT and CDR2 is YNNKEL (reference sequence). CDR3 loop: CASSQGGGSTDTQYF. The CDR3 region has the DNA TGTGCCAGCAGCCAAGGGGGGGGAAGCACAGATACGCAGTATTTT.

Concerning this clone itself: Other DNA sequences from this sample encode an identical CDR3 as well. This chain links TRBV5-4 with TRBJ2-7; 8 positions agree with TRBD1. This CDR3 spans 14 amino acids. Germline lookup yields CDR1 SGHNT and CDR2 YYREEE (reference sequence). With V trimmed by 4 bases and J by 4 bases, 7 bases remained unmatched. This chain's CDR3 is CASSARDRGYEQYF. CDR3 coding DNA: TGTGCCAGCAGCGCCCGTGACAGGGGTTACGAGCAGTACTTC. Full variable domain (remainder filled in from reference TRBV5-4 and TRBJ2-7): ETGVTQSPTHLIKTRGQQVTLRCSSQSGHNTVSWYQQALGQGPQFIFQYYREEENGRGNFPPRFSGLQFPNYSSELNVNALELDDSALYLCASSARDRGYEQYFGPGTRLTVT.

The V gene is TRBV6-5, the J gene TRBJ1-1; 8 bases are shared with TRBD1. The germline CDR1 and CDR2 sequences are MNHEY and SVGAGI. Trimming removed 4 bases from V and 4 bases from J; junction bases left unmatched: 5. CDR3 length: 14 amino acids. The CDR3 coding sequence is TGTGCCAGCAGTTCCGGACAGGGTGGCACTGAAGCTTTCTTT. It translates to CASSSGQGGTEAFF.

The chain employs TRBV5-1 and TRBJ1-1; D is unresolved. CDR3 length equals 14 residues. Germline assignment: CDR1 SGHRS and CDR2 YFSETQ. Trimming pared 1 base from V and 0 bases from J, leaving 7 bases between. The CDR3 here is CASSLYSMNTEAFF. The DNA of the CDR3 is TGCGCCAGCAGCTTGTACAGCATGAACACTGAAGCTTTCTTT.

This sequence joins TRBV6-5 and TRBJ1-5, with TRBD1 identical over 7 bases. This CDR3 contains 15 residues. V was pared by 10 bases and J by 1 base, with 10 bases of the junction left unmatched. CDR1 and CDR2 (germline): MNHEY, SVGAGI. The CDR3 DNA reads TGTGCCATCTTGGACAGGACCTTAAGCAATCAGCCCCAGCATTTT. The encoded protein is CAILDRTLSNQPQHF.

The chain links TRBV7-9 to TRBJ2-3; TRBD2 aligns across 8 bases. V lost 5 bases and J lost 0; bases outside the gene matches: 7. The CDR3 contains 16 residues. Germline lookup yields CDR1 SEHNR and CDR2 FQNEAQ (reference sequence). CDR3 nucleotide sequence: TGTGCCAGCAGCCTGGGACTAGTGTTGAGCACAGATACGCAGTATTTT. It specifies CASSLGLVLSTDTQYF.

In DNA, the CDR3 is TGTGCCAGCAGTTACCAGGGGGCTTCACCCCTCCACTTT. Protein product: CASSYQGASPLHF. This chain connects TRBV6-6 to TRBJ1-6, with 8 bases identical to TRBD1. CDR1 and CDR2 from the germline V gene are MNHNY and SVGAGI (reference sequence). Trimming took 2 bases from V and 9 from J; bases not matched to a gene: 0. The CDR3 has 13 residues.

The chain is built from TRBV29-1 and TRBJ1-1; D gene unclear. The CDR3 is made up of 13 amino acids. Germline V gene lookup returns CDR1 SQVTM and CDR2 ANQGSEA. Trimming shortened V by 1 base and J by 1 base, and 7 bases separated the two germline ends. DNA for the CDR3: TGCAGCGTTGAAGTTGGAGCGAACACTGAAGCTTTCTTT. Residues: CSVEVGANTEAFF.

The V call is TRBV11-2, the J call TRBJ1-1; no reliable D call. Germline V gene lookup returns CDR1 SGHAT and CDR2 FQNNGV. The CDR3 contains 10 residues. Trimming pared 4 bases from V and 8 bases from J, leaving 5 bases between. CDR3 amino acids: CASSSLEAFF. CDR3 DNA: TGTGCCAGCAGCTCTCTCGAAGCTTTCTTT.

This chain uses TRBV5-1 with TRBJ2-1, with 7 nucleotides matching TRBD1. This CDR3 is built from 15 residues. Germline V gene data show CDR1 as SGHRS and CDR2 as YFSETQ. After removal of 0 bases from V and 9 bases from J, the junction contained 9 bases not matched to a gene. Here the CDR3 DNA reads TGCGCCAGCAGCTTGGCCGGGTCCCCAGGGGGTGAGCAGTTCTTC. Its translation: CASSLAGSPGGEQFF.

V usage is TRBV12-5 and J usage is TRBJ2-3; 8 nucleotides line up with TRBD1. The CDR3 spans 16 residues. Germline CDR1 and CDR2: LGHNT and FRNRAP. The junction had 3 bases not matched to a gene; V was cut back by 1 base and J by 0 bases. The DNA of the CDR3 is TGTGCTAGTGGTTTGGGGACAGGGTCTAGCACAGATACGCAGTATTTT. Translated, it gives CASGLGTGSSTDTQYF.

This chain uses TRBV7-2 with TRBJ2-5; D perhaps matches TRBD2 (5 bases). V was clipped by 2 bases and J by 5 bases, with 15 bases between them. This CDR3 has 15 amino acids. Germline CDR1 and CDR2: SGHTA and FQGNSA. In DNA, the CDR3 is TGTGCCAGCAGCTTAATCTCCGCGGGTCGGGAGACCCAGTACTTC. Translation gives CASSLISAGRETQYF.

The table lists this clone with a count of one. The chain joins TRBV5-6 to TRBJ2-1, with D perhaps matching TRBD2 (5 bases). This CDR3 is 14 amino acids long. V was trimmed by 0 bases and J by 5 bases, leaving 9 bases between them. CDR1 SGHDT and CDR2 YYEEEE come from the germline V gene. CDR3 sequence reads: CASSLVGGDNEQFF. CDR3 nucleotide sequence: TGTGCCAGCAGCTTGGTCGGAGGAGACAATGAGCAGTTCTTC.

This chain links TRBV11-2 with TRBJ2-6; 8 bases align to TRBD1. CDR3 length: 16 residues. Per the germline V gene, CDR1 is SGHAT and CDR2 is FQNNGV. V shed 6 bases, J shed 2 bases, and the junction held 6 bases outside the gene matches. CDR3 loop: CASRSGRGPGANVLTF. The DNA of the CDR3 is TGTGCCAGCAGGTCTGGCAGGGGGCCTGGGGCCAACGTCCTGACTTTC.

The chain carries TRBV15 and TRBJ2-3; D is possibly TRBD1 (6 bases). V lost 3 bases and J 6 bases, leaving 7 bases between the germline ends. This CDR3 is built from 12 residues. Germline values: CDR1 LNHNV, CDR2 YYDKDF (reference sequence). The CDR3 bases are TGTGCCACCAGCAGGGGGGCGGATACGCAGTATTTT. This sequence encodes CATSRGADTQYF.

The chain uses TRBV7-9 and TRBJ2-7, with 11 nucleotides matching TRBD1. V shed 1 base, J shed 3 bases, and the junction held 5 bases outside the gene matches. Germline V CDR1 and CDR2: SEHNR, FQNEAQ (reference sequence). The CDR3 contains 16 residues. The CDR3 DNA reads as TGTGCCAGCAGCTTAGATGGGACAGGGGGATACTACGAGCAGTACTTC. Translation gives CASSLDGTGGYYEQYF.

The gene calls are TRBV23-1 and TRBJ2-7; D unresolved. TRBV23-1 is identified as an open reading frame with a role that is uncertain. Trimming took 9 bases from V and 6 from J, leaving 6 bases between them. This CDR3 region has 9 residues. The CDR3: CARGAEQYF. Written as DNA, the CDR3 is TGCGCCAGGGGCGCCGAGCAGTACTTC.

The chain employs TRBV30 and TRBJ1-4, with D perhaps matching TRBD1 (6 bases). CDR3 length: 16 amino acids. The germline V and J ends were trimmed by 2 bases and 8 bases, with 21 bases remaining between them. The germline V gene has CDR1 GTSNPN and CDR2 SVGIG (reference sequence). The chain's CDR3 is CAWSIGVAGAGEKLFF. The CDR3 DNA reads as TGTGCCTGGAGTATTGGTGTCGCGGGGGCCGGGGAAAAACTGTTTTTT.

J is TRBJ2-3 and V is TRBV24-1, with 11 nucleotides matching TRBD2. Trimming removed 3 bases from V and 4 bases from J; junction bases left unmatched: 2. This CDR3 spans 15 amino acids. CDR1 KGHDR and CDR2 SFDVKD come from the germline V gene. The CDR3 region is CATSDMTSGADTQYF. CDR3 nucleotides: TGTGCCACCAGTGATATGACTAGCGGGGCAGATACGCAGTATTTT.

The chain couples TRBV5-8 to TRBJ2-3; 7 bases map to TRBD1. With V trimmed by 4 bases and J by 0 bases, 5 bases remained unmatched. Germline V gives CDR1 SGHTS, CDR2 YDEGEE. This CDR3 is 15 amino acids long. The CDR3 here is CASSPGTASTDTQYF. DNA for the CDR3: TGTGCCAGCAGCCCAGGGACAGCTAGCACAGATACGCAGTATTTT.